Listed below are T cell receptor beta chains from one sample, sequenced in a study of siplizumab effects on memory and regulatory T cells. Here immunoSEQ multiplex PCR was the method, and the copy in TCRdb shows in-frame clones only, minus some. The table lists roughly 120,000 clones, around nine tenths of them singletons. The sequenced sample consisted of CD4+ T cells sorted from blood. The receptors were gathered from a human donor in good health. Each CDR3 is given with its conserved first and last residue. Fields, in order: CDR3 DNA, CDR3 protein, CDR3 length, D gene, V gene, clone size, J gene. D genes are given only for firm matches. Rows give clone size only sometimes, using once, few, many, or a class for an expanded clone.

CDR3 DNA: TGTGCCAGCAGCTTGGAGGGACGGGACATTCAGTACTTC
CDR3 protein: CASSLEGRDIQYF
CDR3 length: 13
D gene: .
V gene: TRBV5-4
clone size: .
J gene: TRBJ2-4

CDR3 DNA: TGTGCCAGCAGGGAACGGGACAGGGTTGGAAACACCATATATTTT
CDR3 protein: CASRERDRVGNTIYF
CDR3 length: 15
D gene: TRBD1
V gene: TRBV2
clone size: .
J gene: TRBJ1-3

CDR3 DNA: TGTGCCAGCAGCCTTCGGACTAGCGGGTTCACCGGGGAGCTGTTTTTT
CDR3 protein: CASSLRTSGFTGELFF
CDR3 length: 16
D gene: TRBD2
V gene: TRBV7-9
clone size: .
J gene: TRBJ2-2

CDR3 DNA: TGTGCCAGCGGGACAGGGTATAATTCACCCCTCCACTTT
CDR3 protein: CASGTGYNSPLHF
CDR3 length: 13
D gene: TRBD1
V gene: TRBV7-2
clone size: once
J gene: TRBJ1-6

CDR3 DNA: TGCGCCAGCAGCTTGGCTAAGGCCACTGAAGCTTTCTTT
CDR3 protein: CASSLAKATEAFF
CDR3 length: 13
D gene: .
V gene: TRBV5-1
clone size: .
J gene: TRBJ1-1

CDR3 DNA: TGCAGCGTTGAGCGTGGAGACCAAGGAGGCGAGCAGTACTTC
CDR3 protein: CSVERGDQGGEQYF
CDR3 length: 14
D gene: .
V gene: TRBV29-1
clone size: .
J gene: TRBJ2-7

CDR3 DNA: TGTGCCAGCAGTGATTTGTCCAAACTGTTTTTT
CDR3 protein: CASSDLSKLFF
CDR3 length: 11
D gene: .
V gene: TRBV6-1
clone size: .
J gene: TRBJ1-4

CDR3 DNA: TGTGCCAGCAGTGCTAGACAGGGAGGCTACGAGCAGTACTTC
CDR3 protein: CASSARQGGYEQYF
CDR3 length: 14
D gene: .
V gene: TRBV7-2
clone size: .
J gene: TRBJ2-7

CDR3 DNA: TGTGCCAGCAGTGAAGGCCTCCTGAGTGACAGGGGCAATGAGCAGTTCTTC
CDR3 protein: CASSEGLLSDRGNEQFF
CDR3 length: 17
D gene: TRBD1
V gene: TRBV6-1
clone size: .
J gene: TRBJ2-1

CDR3 DNA: TGCGCCAGCAGTCAGACCGGAGATGGCACACAAGGAAACACCATATATTTT
CDR3 protein: CASSQTGDGTQGNTIYF
CDR3 length: 17
D gene: .
V gene: TRBV23-1
clone size: once
J gene: TRBJ1-3

CDR3 DNA: TGTGCCAGCAGCCGGGGCAGCGGAGAGACCCAGTACTTC
CDR3 protein: CASSRGSGETQYF
CDR3 length: 13
D gene: .
V gene: TRBV5-4
clone size: .
J gene: TRBJ2-5

CDR3 DNA: TGCGCCAGCAGCCCCGGGCCCGACACTGAAGCTTTCTTT
CDR3 protein: CASSPGPDTEAFF
CDR3 length: 13
D gene: .
V gene: TRBV5-1
clone size: .
J gene: TRBJ1-1

CDR3 DNA: TGTGCCAGCAGTATCACCGCCGGAAACACCATATATTTT
CDR3 protein: CASSITAGNTIYF
CDR3 length: 13
D gene: .
V gene: TRBV6-1
clone size: .
J gene: TRBJ1-3

CDR3 DNA: TGTGCCAGCAGCTTAGGGGGCTTGGGGCAGTACTTC
CDR3 protein: CASSLGGLGQYF
CDR3 length: 12
D gene: .
V gene: TRBV7-9
clone size: .
J gene: TRBJ2-7

CDR3 DNA: TGTGCCAGCAGTCCCCGGGACAGATATGGCTACACCTTC
CDR3 protein: CASSPRDRYGYTF
CDR3 length: 13
D gene: TRBD1
V gene: TRBV6-5
clone size: .
J gene: TRBJ1-2

CDR3 DNA: TGTGCCAGTAGTCTGGACCGCACCCTTTACAATGAGCAGTTCTTC
CDR3 protein: CASSLDRTLYNEQFF
CDR3 length: 15
D gene: .
V gene: TRBV19
clone size: .
J gene: TRBJ2-1

CDR3 DNA: TGTGCCAGCTCACAACACAGGGAAACTAACTATGGCTACACCTTC
CDR3 protein: CASSQHRETNYGYTF
CDR3 length: 15
D gene: .
V gene: TRBV18
clone size: .
J gene: TRBJ1-2

CDR3 DNA: TGTGCCAGCTCCCAGTCGGGCACTGAAGCTTTCTTT
CDR3 protein: CASSQSGTEAFF
CDR3 length: 12
D gene: .
V gene: TRBV18
clone size: .
J gene: TRBJ1-1

CDR3 DNA: TGTGCCAGCAGCCCATCGGGGGGGCAGACAACTAATGAAAAACTGTTTTTT
CDR3 protein: CASSPSGGQTTNEKLFF
CDR3 length: 17
D gene: .
V gene: TRBV11-2
clone size: once
J gene: TRBJ1-4

CDR3 DNA: TGTGCCAGCTCACCAAACTTGGGAGGGCTAGAGACCCAGTACTTC
CDR3 protein: CASSPNLGGLETQYF
CDR3 length: 15
D gene: TRBD2
V gene: TRBV18
clone size: .
J gene: TRBJ2-5

CDR3 DNA: TGTGCCAGCAGCGTAGGCAGTACTGTAGGCTCACCCCTCCACTTT
CDR3 protein: CASSVGSTVGSPLHF
CDR3 length: 15
D gene: .
V gene: TRBV9
clone size: .
J gene: TRBJ1-6

CDR3 DNA: TGCGCCAGCAGCTTGTCGGCAGGGCTCTATGGCTACACCTTC
CDR3 protein: CASSLSAGLYGYTF
CDR3 length: 14
D gene: .
V gene: TRBV5-1
clone size: .
J gene: TRBJ1-2

CDR3 DNA: TGTGCCAGCAGCCAATCGACAGGGCGGGAAGAGACCCAGTACTTC
CDR3 protein: CASSQSTGREETQYF
CDR3 length: 15
D gene: TRBD1
V gene: TRBV4-2
clone size: .
J gene: TRBJ2-5

CDR3 DNA: TGTGCCTCAGCGAGCCCCAATGAGCAGTTCTTC
CDR3 protein: CASASPNEQFF
CDR3 length: 11
D gene: .
V gene: TRBV10-3
clone size: .
J gene: TRBJ2-1

CDR3 DNA: TGTGCCAGTTCGGGAAAGGCGGGAGCCGGGGAGCTGTTTTTT
CDR3 protein: CASSGKAGAGELFF
CDR3 length: 14
D gene: TRBD2
V gene: TRBV18
clone size: .
J gene: TRBJ2-2

CDR3 DNA: TGTGCCAGCAGCTTGAGGAACACTGAAGCTTTCTTT
CDR3 protein: CASSLRNTEAFF
CDR3 length: 12
D gene: .
V gene: TRBV5-4
clone size: .
J gene: TRBJ1-1

CDR3 DNA: TGTGCCATCACCCGGGACAGGGGCACAGATACGCAGTATTTT
CDR3 protein: CAITRDRGTDTQYF
CDR3 length: 14
D gene: TRBD1
V gene: TRBV10-3
clone size: .
J gene: TRBJ2-3

CDR3 DNA: TGTGCCAGTAGTTCGGGACAGGGGCTCGAGCAGTACTTC
CDR3 protein: CASSSGQGLEQYF
CDR3 length: 13
D gene: TRBD1
V gene: TRBV19
clone size: .
J gene: TRBJ2-7

CDR3 DNA: TGTGCCAGCGCCAGGGGGAACACTGAAGCTTTCTTT
CDR3 protein: CASARGNTEAFF
CDR3 length: 12
D gene: .
V gene: TRBV25-1
clone size: many
J gene: TRBJ1-1

CDR3 DNA: TGTGCTAGTGGTCTTCGATCGACAGGGCTCAGTGTGGAGACCCAGTACTTC
CDR3 protein: CASGLRSTGLSVETQYF
CDR3 length: 17
D gene: TRBD1
V gene: TRBV12-5
clone size: .
J gene: TRBJ2-5

CDR3 DNA: TGCAGCGCCGGGACGGGGGCCCTCTATGGCTACACCTTC
CDR3 protein: CSAGTGALYGYTF
CDR3 length: 13
D gene: .
V gene: TRBV29-1
clone size: .
J gene: TRBJ1-2

CDR3 DNA: TGTGCCATCAGCCTCCCCCCAGGGGGCAGTGATTCACCCCTCCACTTT
CDR3 protein: CAISLPPGGSDSPLHF
CDR3 length: 16
D gene: TRBD1
V gene: TRBV10-3
clone size: .
J gene: TRBJ1-6

CDR3 DNA: TGTGCCAGCAGTCAGACAGGGATCTACGAGCAGTACTTC
CDR3 protein: CASSQTGIYEQYF
CDR3 length: 13
D gene: TRBD1
V gene: TRBV6-1
clone size: .
J gene: TRBJ2-7

CDR3 DNA: TGTGCCAGTAGTAAGGGGGGGAATCTAAATGAGCAGTTCTTC
CDR3 protein: CASSKGGNLNEQFF
CDR3 length: 14
D gene: .
V gene: TRBV19
clone size: .
J gene: TRBJ2-1

CDR3 DNA: TGTGCCAGCAGCGTAGATCCGGGATACAATGAGCAGTTCTTC
CDR3 protein: CASSVDPGYNEQFF
CDR3 length: 14
D gene: .
V gene: TRBV9
clone size: .
J gene: TRBJ2-1

CDR3 DNA: TGCAGCGTTCCCCGACTAGCGGATTTCAATGAGCAGTTCTTC
CDR3 protein: CSVPRLADFNEQFF
CDR3 length: 14
D gene: TRBD2
V gene: TRBV29-1
clone size: .
J gene: TRBJ2-1

CDR3 DNA: TGTGCCTGGAGCGACCGACTAGGAAGTGAGCAGTTCTTC
CDR3 protein: CAWSDRLGSEQFF
CDR3 length: 13
D gene: .
V gene: TRBV30
clone size: .
J gene: TRBJ2-1

CDR3 DNA: TGTGCCAGCAGCCCACCGTGGACAGTTGAGAATGAGCAGTTCTTC
CDR3 protein: CASSPPWTVENEQFF
CDR3 length: 15
D gene: .
V gene: TRBV14
clone size: .
J gene: TRBJ2-1